Presented here are 7 T cell receptor beta chains from one specimen sequenced in a study of cytomegalovirus exposure and HLA in healthy donors. Vbeta (60) and Jbeta (13) primers were used in the PCR. Measured with immunoSEQ multiplex PCR; TCRdb has only the in-frame clones, and not every one. Seen here are 65,000 to 90,000 clones, over 70% observed once, and the top ten hold more than 2.5%. Material: PBMCs. The receptors here all came from a man aged 40-50 years in good health and CMV-seronegative.

The chain employs TRBV21-1 and TRBJ1-1. TRBV21-1 is annotated as a pseudogene. CDR3 size: 13 residues. CDR3 sequence reads: CASTPRRGTEAFF. The CDR3 DNA follows: TGTGCCAGCACCCCCAGGCGGGGTACTGAAGCTTTCTTT.

This chain connects TRBV4-1 to TRBJ2-1; 15 nucleotides align to TRBD2. After removal of 0 bases from V and 4 bases from J, the junction contained 1 base not matched to a gene. The germline V gene encodes CDR1 MGHRA and CDR2 YSYEKL. The CDR3 spans 17 residues. DNA of the CDR3: TGCGCCAGCAGCCAAGAAGGACTAGCGGGGGGGTACAATGAGCAGTTCTTC. Protein product: CASSQEGLAGGYNEQFF.

A few counts support this clone. This chain uses TRBV7-3 with TRBJ2-2; TRBD2 agrees at 16 bases. J lost 6 bases, V lost 5 bases, and 9 bases had no gene match. The CDR3 contains 18 residues. Germline V CDR1 and CDR2: SGHTA, FQGTGA. This chain's CDR3 is CASSPGLAGGPRAGELFF. In DNA form, the CDR3 reads TGTGCCAGCAGCCCGGGACTAGCGGGGGGGCCAAGGGCCGGGGAGCTGTTTTTT.

The chain carries TRBV11-2 and TRBJ1-6; D ambiguous. The germline CDR1 and CDR2 sequences are SGHAT and FQNNGV. The CDR3 loop spans 15 amino acids. Deletions cut 1 base from V and 7 bases from J, with 11 bases between. CDR3 amino acids: CASSLVRDQNSPLHF. The DNA for the CDR3 is TGTGCCAGCAGCTTAGTCCGGGATCAAAATTCACCCCTCCACTTT.

This clone was counted between two and nine times. This sequence joins TRBV4-3 and TRBJ2-1; TRBD1 aligns across 10 bases. CDR3 size: 16 residues. The V gene end was trimmed by 2 bases and the J gene end by 4 bases; junction bases not matched to a gene: 5. CDR1 is LGHNA, CDR2 YSLEER, per germline. The CDR3 loop reads CASSQIPGQGYNEQFF. CDR3 sequence (DNA): TGCGCCAGCAGCCAAATTCCGGGACAGGGGTACAATGAGCAGTTCTTC.

A word on this clone: The same CDR3 arises from other DNA sequences in this sample as well. This chain connects TRBV13 to TRBJ2-7; a weak D match, TRBD1 (6 bases). V lost 5 bases and J lost 2, with 19 bases in between. CDR3 length: 16 amino acids. CDR1 PRHDT and CDR2 FYEKMQ come from the germline V gene (reference sequence). For the CDR3, the DNA is TGTGCCAGCAGCACCTGGGGGCAGTGGACGGCCTACGAGCAGTACTTC. Residues: CASSTWGQWTAYEQYF. Full variable domain (outside the CDR3, taken from reference TRBV13 and TRBJ2-7): AAGVIQSPRHLIKEKRETATLKCYPIPRHDTVYWYQQGPGQDPQFLISFYEKMQSDKGSIPDRFSAQQFSDYHSELNMSSLELGDSALYFCASSTWGQWTAYEQYFGPGTRLTVT.

J is TRBJ1-2 and V is TRBV28; 7 positions match TRBD1. The CDR3 totals 14 residues. In germline, CDR1 is MDHEN, CDR2 SYDVKM. The J segment lost 5 bases and the V segment lost 1 base, leaving 4 bases of the junction unmatched. DNA of the CDR3: TGTGCCAGCAGTTTATTACCAGGGGGATATGGCTACACCTTC. Protein product: CASSLLPGGYGYTF.